This TCR beta chain stems from a study of blood T cell repertoires in COVID-19. Study as a whole: Both acute and convalescent COVID-19 samples were obtained from the United States, Italy and Spain. In each case, the material was cDNA or gDNA derived from T cells, B-cell-depleted T cells, or PBMCs.

Methods used by the authors: Nucleated cell number was recorded as an estimate derived from reference gene primer amplification. Only in-frame clones appear in the TCRdb table, and some are missing; sequencing was by immunoSEQ multiplex PCR. V, J and clone size were drawn from that table, and D and trimming were deduced from the DNA. The table records tens of thousands of clones, 90% of them present only once. V dropped 4 bases and J dropped 4 bases, with 13 bases sitting between them. Germline V gene data show CDR1 as KGHSH and CDR2 as LQKENI. There are 14 residues in the CDR3. The chain carries TRBV18 and TRBJ1-2; D uncertain. The clonotype originates from a man between 60 and 70 years old with acute or convalescent COVID-19. The sequencing input was peripheral blood. Written as DNA, the CDR3 is TGTGCCAGCTCACGTCTGGATGAGGGCTATGGCTACACCTTC. This encodes CASSRLDEGYGYTF.